This T cell receptor (beta chain) was sequenced in a study of shared clonotypes between healthy human individuals. TCRdb's copy holds only in-frame clones and misses some; the assay was immunoSEQ multiplex PCR. The repertoire consists of 2 million to 3 million clones, with 80% to 95% occurring once and the leading ten covering around 0.4%. There are 15 residues in the CDR3. The J segment lost 4 bases and the V segment lost 6 bases, leaving 6 bases of the junction unmatched. Per germline, CDR1 ENHRY and CDR2 SYGVKD. The origin of this receptor is a man aged 18 to 30 in good health. Some clones in this sample may be carry-over from other donors' samples. The sample was naive CD4+ T cells from PBMCs. The subset was: CD45RA+ positively selected. V usage is TRBV10-3 and J usage is TRBJ1-5, with 10 bases aligning to TRBD1. CDR3 bases: TGTGCCATCAGCTCTGGGACAGGGGCGAATCAGCCCCAGCATTTT. This codes for CAISSGTGANQPQHF.